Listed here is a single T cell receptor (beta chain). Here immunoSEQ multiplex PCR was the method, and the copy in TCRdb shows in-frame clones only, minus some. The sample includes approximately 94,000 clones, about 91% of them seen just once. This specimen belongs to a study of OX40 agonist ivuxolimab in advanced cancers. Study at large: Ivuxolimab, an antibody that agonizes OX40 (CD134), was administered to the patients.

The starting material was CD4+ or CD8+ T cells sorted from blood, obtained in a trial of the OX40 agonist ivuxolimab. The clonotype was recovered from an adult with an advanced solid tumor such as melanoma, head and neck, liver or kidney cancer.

CDR3 DNA sequence: TGTGCCAGTAGTATTGGCGGGGGCATTCAAGAGACCCAGTACTTC. Translated, it gives CASSIGGGIQETQYF. The V gene is TRBV19, the J gene TRBJ2-5, with D tentatively TRBD2 (7 bases). Germline CDR1 and CDR2: LNHDA and SQIVND (reference sequence). The CDR3 sequence is 15 residues long. V shed 3 bases and J shed 2 bases, with 13 bases lying between them.